The source of this T cell receptor (beta chain) is a study of vaccination effects on CD4 cells after COVID-19. This clone was seen just once. Its antigen is unidentified. The protocol was immunoSEQ multiplex PCR, while the TCRdb copy is restricted to in-frame clones and leaves out a portion. The sample includes fewer than 40,000 clones, approximately 82% of them seen just once. Antigen-specific CD4+ T cells expanded by the ViraFEST assay with viral peptide pools were then sequenced. An approximately 10-day culture period preceded the isolation of CD4+ T cells. Each person got two doses of an mRNA SARS-CoV-2 vaccine, BNT162b2 or mRNA-1273. Source: CD4+ T cells from PBMCs cultured with HCoV-NL63 spike peptides, taken after COVID-19 vaccination. This TCR came from a human donor who received a COVID-19 vaccine. Some clones in this sample may be carry-over from other donors' samples.

The CDR3 nucleotides are TGCGCCAGCAGCCAAGTTGAAGCTCAAGAGACCCAGTACTTC. Residues: CASSQVEAQETQYF. V is TRBV4-1 and J is TRBJ2-5; no definite D call. This CDR3 comprises 14 residues. V was shortened by 1 base and J by 2 bases, with 8 bases between the two germline ends. The germline gives CDR1 MGHRA, CDR2 YSYEKL.